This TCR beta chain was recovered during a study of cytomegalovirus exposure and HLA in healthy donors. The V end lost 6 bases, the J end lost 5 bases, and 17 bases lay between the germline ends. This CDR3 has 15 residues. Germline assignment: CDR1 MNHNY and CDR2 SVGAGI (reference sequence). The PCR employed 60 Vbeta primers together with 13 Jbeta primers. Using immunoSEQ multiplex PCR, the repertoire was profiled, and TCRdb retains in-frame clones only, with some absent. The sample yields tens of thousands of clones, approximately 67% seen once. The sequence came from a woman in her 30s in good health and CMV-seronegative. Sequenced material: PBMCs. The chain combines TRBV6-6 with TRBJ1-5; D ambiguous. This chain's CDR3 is CASRTTATTDQPQHF. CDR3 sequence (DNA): TGTGCCAGCAGAACGACTGCCACTACTGATCAGCCCCAGCATTTT.